One sample yielded the 17 T cell receptor beta chains listed below, sequenced in a study of cytomegalovirus exposure and HLA in healthy donors. Primers: 60 Vbeta forward and 13 Jbeta reverse. This table comes from immunoSEQ multiplex PCR, and its TCRdb copy is limited to in-frame clones, with some not included. Of roughly 180,000 clones listed, about 85% were seen once; the top ten hold less than 1.5%. The sample consisted of PBMCs. Receptors originate from a girl aged 5-17 years in good health and CMV-seropositive.

This sequence joins TRBV27 and TRBJ2-5; the D gene is possibly TRBD2 (6 bases). The V gene's germline CDR1 is MNHEY and CDR2 SMNVEV (reference sequence). The ends were cut back, 8 bases at V and 2 bases at J, with 18 bases in the middle. There are 15 residues in the CDR3. The CDR3 loop is CASSSLAEVQETQYF. The CDR3, as DNA: TGTGCCAGCTCCTCCTTAGCGGAAGTACAAGAGACCCAGTACTTC.

This chain joins TRBV2 and TRBJ2-2; D perhaps matches TRBD2 (6 bases). This CDR3 contains 14 residues. CDR1 and CDR2 from the germline V gene are SNHLY and FYNNEI. V lost 7 bases and J lost 7, with 16 bases in between. CDR3 bases: TGTGCCAGCAAAAAGGAGGGTACCATCGGGGAGCTGTTTTTT. Protein sequence: CASKKEGTIGELFF.

V gene TRBV29-1 combines with J gene TRBJ2-1; a weak D match, TRBD2 (7 bases). Germline-derived CDR1 and CDR2 are SQVTM and ANQGSEA. Trimming removed 3 bases from V and 6 bases from J, with 15 bases in between. The CDR3 is 14 residues long. CDR3 region: CSVDGGGSGNEQFF. Here the CDR3 DNA reads TGCAGCGTTGATGGGGGCGGGAGCGGCAATGAGCAGTTCTTC.

The chain has TRBV7-2 and TRBJ1-2; TRBD1 is a possible D gene (6 bases). V gave up 5 bases and J gave up 5 bases, with 18 bases separating them. CDR1 SGHTA and CDR2 FQGNSA come from the germline V gene. The length of the CDR3 is 15 residues. The DNA for the CDR3 is TGTGCCAGCAGCCCCCAACAGGGCGCATGGTATGGCTACACCTTC. Its protein product is CASSPQQGAWYGYTF.

The rearrangement links TRBV7-9 to TRBJ1-1; no definite D call. This CDR3 is built from 13 residues. V lost 3 bases and J lost 7, with 12 bases in between. Germline V gene lookup returns CDR1 SEHNR and CDR2 FQNEAQ (reference sequence). The CDR3 region has the DNA TGTGCCAGCAGCTTTTGGGGAGGGAGTGAAGCTTTCTTT. Translated: CASSFWGGSEAFF.

The chain uses TRBV28 and TRBJ1-4; the match to TRBD1 covers 8 bases. After removal of 10 bases from V and 8 bases from J, the junction contained 6 bases not matched to a gene. This CDR3 contains 12 residues. The germline gives CDR1 MDHEN, CDR2 SYDVKM. The CDR3 here is CATRQGREKLFF. The DNA for the CDR3 is TGTGCCACCCGACAGGGGCGGGAAAAACTGTTTTTT.

This clone was observed a handful of times. The chain has TRBV15 and TRBJ2-1, with TRBD2 matching 8 bases. The CDR3 loop spans 18 amino acids. Germline V gives CDR1 LNHNV, CDR2 YYDKDF (reference sequence). V was pared by 0 bases and J by 3 bases, with 10 bases of the junction left unmatched. The CDR3, as DNA: TGTGCCACCAGCAGAGATATTGCTAGCGGGCGTCTCTACAATGAGCAGTTCTTC. Translated, it gives CATSRDIASGRLYNEQFF.

The gene calls are TRBV10-1 and TRBJ2-2; 9 bases line up with TRBD2. V was pared by 8 bases and J by 6 bases, with 7 bases of the junction left unmatched. Germline V CDR1 and CDR2: WNHNN, SYGVQD (reference sequence). The CDR3 covers 14 residues. The CDR3 region is CASSAGGFPGELFF. The CDR3 nucleotides are TGCGCCAGCTCGGCGGGAGGGTTTCCCGGGGAGCTGTTTTTT.

This clone was found once. The chain recombines TRBV18 with TRBJ2-1; 8 bases map to TRBD1. Germline CDR1 KGHSH, CDR2 LQKENI. The junction had 13 bases not matched to a gene; V was cut back by 5 bases and J by 10 bases. The CDR3 sequence is 15 residues long. For the CDR3, the DNA is TGTGCCAGCTCAACCACAGGGGGACTGGCCGGGGAGCAGTTCTTC. The encoded protein is CASSTTGGLAGEQFF.

V gene TRBV18 combines with J gene TRBJ1-1; D may be TRBD1 (6 bases). V lost 0 bases, J lost 1 base, and 9 bases lay in between. Germline CDR1 and CDR2: KGHSH and LQKENI. The CDR3 has 15 amino acids. CDR3 coding DNA: TGTGCCAGCTCACCACCGTCAGGGGCGAACACTGAAGCTTTCTTT. This encodes CASSPPSGANTEAFF.

The genes are TRBV4-2 and TRBJ1-2; 9 bases match TRBD1. This CDR3 region has 13 residues. CDR1 and CDR2 from the germline V gene are LGHNA and YNFKEQ. After removal of 1 base from V and 7 bases from J, the junction contained 1 base not matched to a gene. The CDR3 nucleotides read TGTGCCAGCAGCCAAGTGACAGGGGGTGGCTACACCTTC. This codes for CASSQVTGGGYTF.

Of note for this clone: Compared with germline, one end of the junction differs, possibly owing to a read error. This chain connects TRBV30 to TRBJ1-2, with D perhaps matching TRBD1 (6 bases). The CDR3 is made up of 13 amino acids. CDR1 and CDR2 (germline): GTSNPN, SVGIG (reference sequence). CDR3 DNA: TGTGCCTGGAGTCCACAGGGCAACTATGGCTACCCCTTC. This sequence encodes CAWSPQGNYGYPF.

The J gene is TRBJ2-5, the V gene TRBV5-1, with 9 bases matching TRBD2. TRBJ2-7 matches the DNA end more closely, so the J call is doubtful. Per the germline V gene, CDR1 is SGHRS and CDR2 is YFSETQ. CDR3 length: 15 amino acids. CDR3 loop: CASSLGLAASYEQYF. The CDR3 DNA reads as TGCGCCAGCAGCTTGGGACTAGCGGCCTCCTACGAGCAGTACTTC.

The J gene is TRBJ2-1, the V gene TRBV5-4; D may be TRBD1 (6 bases). Between the trimmed V and J ends, which lost 0 bases and 7 bases, there was a span of 11 bases. This CDR3 is 14 amino acids long. Germline assignment: CDR1 SGHNT and CDR2 YYREEE (reference sequence). DNA for the CDR3: TGTGCCAGCAGCTTGGACAGGGTGGGGAATGAGCAGTTCTTC. Residues: CASSLDRVGNEQFF.

The CDR3 protein is CASSPSGGLNTEAFF. CDR3 coding DNA: TGTGCCAGCAGTCCCTCGGGGGGACTGAACACTGAAGCTTTCTTT. The rearrangement uses TRBV27 and TRBJ1-1; a weak D match, TRBD1 (5 bases). Trimming removed 5 bases at V and 0 bases at J, with 13 bases between. The CDR3 runs to 15 residues. In germline, CDR1 is MNHEY, CDR2 SMNVEV (reference sequence).

J is TRBJ1-2 and V is TRBV14; 7 nucleotides align to TRBD1. Unmatched junction bases numbered 11, after V lost 1 base and J lost 6 bases. Germline CDR1 and CDR2: SGHDN and FVKESK. The CDR3 has 16 residues. CDR3 nucleotides: TGTGCCAGCAGCCAAGGGATGACAGGGATTTTCGATGGCTACACCTTC. This sequence encodes CASSQGMTGIFDGYTF.

V and J are TRBV27 and TRBJ2-7; tentative D call: TRBD1 (5 bases). V was trimmed by 2 bases and J by 3 bases, leaving 11 bases between them. The CDR3 has 14 amino acids. Per germline, CDR1 MNHEY and CDR2 SMNVEV (reference sequence). CDR3 nucleotides: TGTGCCAGCAGTTTAAAGGGGAAGGACTACGAGCAGTACTTC. This translates into CASSLKGKDYEQYF.